The source of this TCR beta chain is a study of shared clonotypes between healthy human individuals. General study points: Sample collection involved blood only; tissue repertoires are likely different.

With regard to this clone: Antigen unknown. At the DNA level, this CDR3 is encoded by other sequences in the same sample as well.

CDR1 is SGHRS, CDR2 YFSETQ, per germline. The CDR3 has 14 amino acids. V was trimmed by 0 bases and J by 2 bases, leaving 8 bases between them. The protocol was immunoSEQ multiplex PCR, while the TCRdb copy is restricted to in-frame clones and leaves out a portion. The sample shows more than 2 million clones, 85% to 95% of them seen only once. The chain recombines TRBV5-1 with TRBJ1-2; D unclear. This TCR derives from a man aged 18 to 30 in good health. Sequenced: naive CD4+ T cells sorted from blood. Subset given: CD45RA+ positively selected. The CDR3 is CASSLGDANYGYTF. The CDR3 DNA is TGCGCCAGCAGCTTGGGGGATGCAAACTATGGCTACACCTTC.